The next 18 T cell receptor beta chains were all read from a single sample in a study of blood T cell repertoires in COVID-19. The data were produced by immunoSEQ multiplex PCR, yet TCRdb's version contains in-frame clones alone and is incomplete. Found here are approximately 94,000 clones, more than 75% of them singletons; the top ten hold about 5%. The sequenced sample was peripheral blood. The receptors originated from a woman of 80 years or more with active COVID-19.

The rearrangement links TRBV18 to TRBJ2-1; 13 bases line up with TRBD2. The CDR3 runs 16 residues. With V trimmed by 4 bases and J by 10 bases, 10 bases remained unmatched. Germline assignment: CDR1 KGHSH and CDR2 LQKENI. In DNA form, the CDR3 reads TGTGCCAGCTCACGGCCCGGGACTAGCGGGATGGGGGAGCAGTTCTTC. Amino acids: CASSRPGTSGMGEQFF.

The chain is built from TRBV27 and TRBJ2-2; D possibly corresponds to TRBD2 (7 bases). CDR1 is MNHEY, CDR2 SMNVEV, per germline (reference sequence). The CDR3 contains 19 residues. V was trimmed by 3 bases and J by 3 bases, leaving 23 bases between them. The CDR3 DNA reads TGTGCCAGCAGTTTTACGCGGACAGCCTTCGGGGGGTACACCGGGGAGCTGTTTTTT. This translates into CASSFTRTAFGGYTGELFF.

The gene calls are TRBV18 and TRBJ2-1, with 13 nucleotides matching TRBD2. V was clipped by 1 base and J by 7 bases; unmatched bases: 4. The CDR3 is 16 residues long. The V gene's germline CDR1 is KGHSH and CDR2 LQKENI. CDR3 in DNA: TGTGCCAGCTCACCACAACTAGCGGGAGGGCCGAATGAGCAGTTCTTC. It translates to CASSPQLAGGPNEQFF.

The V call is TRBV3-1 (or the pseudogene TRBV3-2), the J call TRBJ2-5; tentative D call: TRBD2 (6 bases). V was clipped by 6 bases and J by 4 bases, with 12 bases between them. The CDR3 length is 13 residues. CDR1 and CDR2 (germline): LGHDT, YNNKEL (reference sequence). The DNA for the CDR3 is TGTGCCAGCAGTCTGGGAGGAGGAGAGACCCAGTACTTC. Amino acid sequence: CASSLGGGETQYF.

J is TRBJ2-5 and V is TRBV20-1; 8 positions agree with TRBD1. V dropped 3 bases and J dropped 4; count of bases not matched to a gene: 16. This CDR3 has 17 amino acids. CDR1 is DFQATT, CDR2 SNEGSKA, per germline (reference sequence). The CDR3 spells CSASDGLRRGLGETQYF. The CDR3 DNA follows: TGCAGTGCTAGTGATGGTTTACGCAGGGGGCTGGGAGAGACCCAGTACTTC.

This CDR3 reads CASSEFPGQGGTEAFF. The CDR3 DNA is TGTGCCAGCAGTGAATTTCCCGGACAGGGAGGGACTGAAGCTTTCTTT. This chain links TRBV25-1 with TRBJ1-1, with 8 positions matching TRBD1. The CDR3 length is 16 residues. V gave up 1 base and J gave up 5 bases; unmatched junction bases: 9. Germline-derived CDR1 and CDR2 are MGHDK and SYGVNS. Full variable domain (missing parts from reference TRBV25-1 and TRBJ1-1): EADIYQTPRYLVIGTGKKITLECSQTMGHDKMYWYQQDPGMELHLIHYSYGVNSTEKGDLSSESTVSRIRTEHFPLTLESARPSHTSQYLCASSEFPGQGGTEAFFGQGTRLTVV.

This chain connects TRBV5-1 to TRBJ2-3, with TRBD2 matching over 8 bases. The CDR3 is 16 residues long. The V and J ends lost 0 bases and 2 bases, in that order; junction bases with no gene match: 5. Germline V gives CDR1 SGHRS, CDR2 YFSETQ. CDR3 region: CASSLDTGGPTDTQYF. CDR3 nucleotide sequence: TGCGCCAGCAGCTTGGATACGGGAGGGCCCACAGATACGCAGTATTTT.

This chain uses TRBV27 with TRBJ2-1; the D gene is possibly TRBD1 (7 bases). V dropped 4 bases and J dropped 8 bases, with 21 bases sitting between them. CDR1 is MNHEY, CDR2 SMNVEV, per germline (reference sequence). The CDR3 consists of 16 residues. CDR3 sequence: CASSSPRDRLGDEQFF. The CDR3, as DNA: TGTGCCAGCAGTTCCCCCCGGGACAGACTAGGTGATGAGCAGTTCTTC.

CDR3 residues: CASSPRPAGLNSYEQYF. CDR3 DNA: TGTGCCAGCAGCCCAAGGCCAGCGGGGTTGAACTCCTACGAGCAGTACTTC. The V call is TRBV3-1 (or the pseudogene TRBV3-2), the J call TRBJ2-7; 7 bases are shared with TRBD2. The J segment lost 0 bases and the V segment lost 4 bases, leaving 12 bases of the junction unmatched. Germline CDR1 LGHDT, CDR2 YNNKEL (reference sequence). The CDR3 is 17 residues long.

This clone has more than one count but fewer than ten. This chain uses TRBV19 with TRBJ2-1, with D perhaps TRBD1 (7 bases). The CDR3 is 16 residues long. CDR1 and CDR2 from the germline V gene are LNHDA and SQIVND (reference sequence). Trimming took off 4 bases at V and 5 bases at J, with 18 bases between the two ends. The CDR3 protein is CASSREAGGMDNEQFF. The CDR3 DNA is TGTGCCAGTAGTAGAGAGGCAGGGGGGATGGACAATGAGCAGTTCTTC.

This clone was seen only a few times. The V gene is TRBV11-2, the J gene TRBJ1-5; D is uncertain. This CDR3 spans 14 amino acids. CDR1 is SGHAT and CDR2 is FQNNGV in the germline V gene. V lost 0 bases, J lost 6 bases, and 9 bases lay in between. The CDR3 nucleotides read TGTGCCAGCAGCTTAGACGGGGAACGTCAGCCCCAGCATTTT. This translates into CASSLDGERQPQHF.

The CDR3 loop is CASSPTQGSLGEQYF. CDR3 sequence (DNA): TGTGCCAGCTCACCCACCCAGGGGTCCCTGGGCGAGCAGTACTTC. V gene TRBV18 combines with J gene TRBJ2-7, with D possibly matching TRBD1 (6 bases). The CDR3 length is 15 residues. Germline CDR1 reads KGHSH; CDR2 reads LQKENI. V shed 3 bases and J shed 6 bases, with 18 bases lying between them.

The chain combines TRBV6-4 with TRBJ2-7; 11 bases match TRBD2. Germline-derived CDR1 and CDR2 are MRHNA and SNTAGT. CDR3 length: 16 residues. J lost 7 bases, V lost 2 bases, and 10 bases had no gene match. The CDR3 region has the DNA TGTGCCAGCAGTGACCCAGAGACTAGCGGGATGGGGGAGCAGTACTTC. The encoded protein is CASSDPETSGMGEQYF.

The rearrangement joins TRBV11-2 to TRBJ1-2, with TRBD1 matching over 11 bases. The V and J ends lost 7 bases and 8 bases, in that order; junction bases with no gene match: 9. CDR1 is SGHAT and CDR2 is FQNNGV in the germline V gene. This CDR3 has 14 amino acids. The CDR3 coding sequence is TGTGCCAGCACCTCTTTGGGGACAGGGGGAGGCTACACCTTC. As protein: CASTSLGTGGGYTF.

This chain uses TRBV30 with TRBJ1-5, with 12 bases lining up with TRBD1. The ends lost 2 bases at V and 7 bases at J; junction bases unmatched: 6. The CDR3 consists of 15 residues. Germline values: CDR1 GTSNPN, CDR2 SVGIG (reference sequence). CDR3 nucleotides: TGTGCCTGGAGTATTACCGGGACAGGGGGCCAGCCCCAGCATTTT. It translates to CAWSITGTGGQPQHF.

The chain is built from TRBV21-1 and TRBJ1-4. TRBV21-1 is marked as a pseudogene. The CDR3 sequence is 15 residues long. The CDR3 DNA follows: TGTGCCAGCAGCAAAGACCGAGTTTGTAATGAAAAACTGTTTTTT. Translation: CASSKDRVCNEKLFF.

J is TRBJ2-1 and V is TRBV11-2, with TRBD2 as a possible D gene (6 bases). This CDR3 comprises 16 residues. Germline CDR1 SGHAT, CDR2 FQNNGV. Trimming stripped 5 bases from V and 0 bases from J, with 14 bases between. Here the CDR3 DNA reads TGTGCCAGCAGCCTATCCGGGGGAAGCTCCTACAATGAGCAGTTCTTC. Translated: CASSLSGGSSYNEQFF.

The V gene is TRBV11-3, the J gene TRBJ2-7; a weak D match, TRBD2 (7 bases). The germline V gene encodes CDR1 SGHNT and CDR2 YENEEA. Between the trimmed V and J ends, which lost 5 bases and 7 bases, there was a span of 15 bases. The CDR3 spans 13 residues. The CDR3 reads CASSPPGGLEQYF. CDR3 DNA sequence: TGTGCCAGCAGCCCCCCGGGGGGCCTTGAGCAGTACTTC.